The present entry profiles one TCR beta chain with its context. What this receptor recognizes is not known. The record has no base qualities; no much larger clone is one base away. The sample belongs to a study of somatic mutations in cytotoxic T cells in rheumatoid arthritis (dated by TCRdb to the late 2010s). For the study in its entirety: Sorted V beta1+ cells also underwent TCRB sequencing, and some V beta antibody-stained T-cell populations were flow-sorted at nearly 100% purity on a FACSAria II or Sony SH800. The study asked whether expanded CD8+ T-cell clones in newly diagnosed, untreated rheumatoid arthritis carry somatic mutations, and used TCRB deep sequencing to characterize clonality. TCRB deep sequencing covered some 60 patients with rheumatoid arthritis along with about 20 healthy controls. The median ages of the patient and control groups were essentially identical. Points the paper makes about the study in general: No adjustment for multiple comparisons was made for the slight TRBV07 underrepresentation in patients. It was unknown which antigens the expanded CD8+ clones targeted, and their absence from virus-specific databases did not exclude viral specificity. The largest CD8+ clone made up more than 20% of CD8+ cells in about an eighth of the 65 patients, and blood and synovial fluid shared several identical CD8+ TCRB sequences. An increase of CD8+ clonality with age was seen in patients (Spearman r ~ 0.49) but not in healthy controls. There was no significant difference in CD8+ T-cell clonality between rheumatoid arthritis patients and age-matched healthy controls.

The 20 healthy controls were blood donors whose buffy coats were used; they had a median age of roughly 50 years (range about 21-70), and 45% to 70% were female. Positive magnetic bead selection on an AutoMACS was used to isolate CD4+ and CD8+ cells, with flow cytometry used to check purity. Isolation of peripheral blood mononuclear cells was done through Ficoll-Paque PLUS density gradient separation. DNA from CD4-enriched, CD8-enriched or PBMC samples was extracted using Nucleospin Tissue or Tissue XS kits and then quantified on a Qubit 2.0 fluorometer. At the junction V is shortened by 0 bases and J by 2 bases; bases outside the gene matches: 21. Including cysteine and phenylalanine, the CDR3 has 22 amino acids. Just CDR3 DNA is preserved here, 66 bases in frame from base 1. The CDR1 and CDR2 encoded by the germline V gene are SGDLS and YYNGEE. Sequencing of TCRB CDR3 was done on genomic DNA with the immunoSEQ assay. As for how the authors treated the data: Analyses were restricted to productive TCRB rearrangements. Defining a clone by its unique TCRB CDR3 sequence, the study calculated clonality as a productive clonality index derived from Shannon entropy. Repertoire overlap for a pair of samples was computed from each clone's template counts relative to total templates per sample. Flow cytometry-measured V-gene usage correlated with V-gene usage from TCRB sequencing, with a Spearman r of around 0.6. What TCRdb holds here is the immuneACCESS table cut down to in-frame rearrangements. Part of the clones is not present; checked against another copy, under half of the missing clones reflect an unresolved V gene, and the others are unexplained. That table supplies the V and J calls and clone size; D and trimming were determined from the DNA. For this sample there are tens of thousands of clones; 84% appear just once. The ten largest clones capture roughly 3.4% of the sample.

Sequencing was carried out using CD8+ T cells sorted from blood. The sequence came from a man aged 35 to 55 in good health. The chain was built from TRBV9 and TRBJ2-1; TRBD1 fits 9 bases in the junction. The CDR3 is CASSVGRDLTGGTLRTYNEQFF. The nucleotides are TGTGCCAGCAGCGTAGGTAGGGACCTGACAGGGGGAACATTACGTACCTACAATGAGCAGTTCTTC. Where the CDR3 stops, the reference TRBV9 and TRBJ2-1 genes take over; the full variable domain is DSGVTQTPKHLITATGQRVTLRCSPRSGDLSVYWYQQSLDQGLQFLIQYYNGEERAKGNILERFSAQQFPDLHSELNLSSLELGDSALYFCASSVGRDLTGGTLRTYNEQFFGPGTRLTVL.